The 5 T cell receptor beta chains reported below all come from one sample, sequenced in a study of OX40 agonist ivuxolimab in advanced cancers. Method: immunoSEQ multiplex PCR; TCRdb's copy keeps in-frame clones and lacks some. The table lists roughly 91,000 clones, 90% to 97% of them singletons. This specimen consisted of CD4+ or CD8+ T cells sorted from blood, obtained in a trial of the OX40 agonist ivuxolimab. All receptors come from an adult with an advanced solid tumor such as melanoma, head and neck, liver or kidney cancer.

The V call is TRBV19, the J call TRBJ2-7; 8 bases are a match to TRBD1. The CDR3 totals 16 residues. Germline loops: CDR1 LNHDA, CDR2 SQIVND (reference sequence). The J segment lost 2 bases and the V segment lost 0 bases, leaving 6 bases of the junction unmatched. The CDR3 loop reads CASSIDDRGGTYEQYF. The DNA of the CDR3 is TGTGCCAGTAGTATAGACGACAGGGGAGGAACCTACGAGCAGTACTTC.

This sequence joins TRBV4-3 and TRBJ2-1; 7 bases are shared with TRBD1. Germline assignment: CDR1 LGHNA and CDR2 YSLEER. This CDR3 has 17 residues. The V gene end was trimmed by 0 bases and the J gene end by 3 bases; junction bases not matched to a gene: 8. The CDR3 coding sequence is TGCGCCAGCAGCCAAGATAGGGCGACAGGGCACTACAATGAGCAGTTCTTC. Its protein product is CASSQDRATGHYNEQFF.

This clone was seen only once. The chain employs TRBV6-5 and TRBJ2-2; D not certain. The CDR3 is 13 amino acids. CDR1 and CDR2 (germline): MNHEY, SVGAGI. Trimming took off 1 base at V and 4 bases at J, with 4 bases between the two ends. This chain's CDR3 is CASSYWGTGELFF. Written as DNA, the CDR3 is TGTGCCAGCAGTTACTGGGGCACCGGGGAGCTGTTTTTT.

The chain couples TRBV5-4 to TRBJ2-1, with 7 positions matching TRBD2. After removal of 0 bases from V and 8 bases from J, the junction contained 5 bases not matched to a gene. This CDR3 is 14 amino acids long. Germline CDR1 SGHNT, CDR2 YYREEE (reference sequence). The CDR3 loop is CASSLGREIDEQFF. For the CDR3, the DNA is TGTGCCAGCAGCTTGGGGCGGGAGATTGATGAGCAGTTCTTC.

The V and J genes are TRBV29-1 and TRBJ2-5, with D unclear. CDR1 and CDR2 (germline): SQVTM, ANQGSEA. Trimming removed 1 base from V and 7 bases from J, with 10 bases in between. The CDR3 has 12 amino acids. The DNA for the CDR3 is TGCAGCGTTGAAGGGGCTGCAAGGACCCAGTACTTC. Protein sequence: CSVEGAARTQYF.